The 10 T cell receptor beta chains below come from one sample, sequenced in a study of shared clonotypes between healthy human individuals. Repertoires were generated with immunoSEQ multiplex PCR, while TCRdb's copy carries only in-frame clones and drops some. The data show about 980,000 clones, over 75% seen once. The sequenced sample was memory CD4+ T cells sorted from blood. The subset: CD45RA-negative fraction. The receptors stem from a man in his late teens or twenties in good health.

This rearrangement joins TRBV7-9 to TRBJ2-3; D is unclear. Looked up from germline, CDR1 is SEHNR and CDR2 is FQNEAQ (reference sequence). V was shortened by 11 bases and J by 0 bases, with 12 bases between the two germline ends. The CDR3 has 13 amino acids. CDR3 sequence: CAQVFPSTDTQYF. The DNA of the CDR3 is TGTGCCCAGGTTTTTCCTAGCACAGATACGCAGTATTTT.

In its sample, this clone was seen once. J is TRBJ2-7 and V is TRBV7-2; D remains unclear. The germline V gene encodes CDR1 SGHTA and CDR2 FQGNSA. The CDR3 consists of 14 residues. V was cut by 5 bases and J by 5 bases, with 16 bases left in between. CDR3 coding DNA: TGTGCCAGCAGCGTACGACAAGGGCCCCACGAGCAGTACTTC. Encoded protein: CASSVRQGPHEQYF.

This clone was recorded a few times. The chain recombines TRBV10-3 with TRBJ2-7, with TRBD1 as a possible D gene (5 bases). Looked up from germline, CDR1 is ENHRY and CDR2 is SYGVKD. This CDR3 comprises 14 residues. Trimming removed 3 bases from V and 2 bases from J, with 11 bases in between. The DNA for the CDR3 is TGTGCCATCAGTGAAGGGGCAGGCCCCTACGAGCAGTACTTC. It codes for CAISEGAGPYEQYF.

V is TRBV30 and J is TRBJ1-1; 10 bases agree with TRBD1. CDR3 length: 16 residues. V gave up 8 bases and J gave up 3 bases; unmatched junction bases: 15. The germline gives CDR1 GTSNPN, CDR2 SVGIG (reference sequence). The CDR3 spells CAVGGSTGGRDTEAFF. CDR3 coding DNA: TGTGCCGTCGGAGGGTCGACAGGGGGCAGGGACACTGAAGCTTTCTTT.

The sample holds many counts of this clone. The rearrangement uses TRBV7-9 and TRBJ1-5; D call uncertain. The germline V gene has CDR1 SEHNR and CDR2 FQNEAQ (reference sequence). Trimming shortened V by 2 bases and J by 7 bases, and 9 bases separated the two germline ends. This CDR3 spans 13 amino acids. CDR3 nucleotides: TGTGCCAGCAGCTTAAGGCCTGGCCAGCCCCAGCATTTT. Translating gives CASSLRPGQPQHF.

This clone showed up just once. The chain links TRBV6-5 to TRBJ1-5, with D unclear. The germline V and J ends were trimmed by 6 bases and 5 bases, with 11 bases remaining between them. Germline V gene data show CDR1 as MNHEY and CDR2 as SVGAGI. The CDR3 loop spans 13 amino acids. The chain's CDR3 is CASSSRDYQPQHF. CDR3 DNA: TGTGCCAGCAGCTCGAGAGACTATCAGCCCCAGCATTTT.

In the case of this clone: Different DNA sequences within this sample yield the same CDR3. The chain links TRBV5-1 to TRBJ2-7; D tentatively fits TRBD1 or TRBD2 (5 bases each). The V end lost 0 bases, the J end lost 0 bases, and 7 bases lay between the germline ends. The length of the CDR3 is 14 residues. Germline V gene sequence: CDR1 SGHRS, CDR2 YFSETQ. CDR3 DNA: TGCGCCAGCAGCTTGGCCGGGACCTCCTACGAGCAGTACTTC. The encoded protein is CASSLAGTSYEQYF.

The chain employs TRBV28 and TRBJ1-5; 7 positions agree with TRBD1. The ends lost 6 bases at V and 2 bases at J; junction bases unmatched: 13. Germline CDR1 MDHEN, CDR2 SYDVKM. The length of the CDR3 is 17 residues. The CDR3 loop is CASRSTGAGLGNQPQHF. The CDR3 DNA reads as TGTGCCAGCAGGTCCACAGGGGCGGGACTGGGCAATCAGCCCCAGCATTTT.

Written as DNA, the CDR3 is TGTGCCAGCAGCTTCCGGGACCAAACCTATGGCTACACCTTC. Encoded protein: CASSFRDQTYGYTF. This chain connects TRBV7-2 to TRBJ1-2; D is possibly TRBD1 (5 bases). This CDR3 region has 14 residues. The V end was cut by 3 bases, the J end by 4 bases, with 12 bases between. The germline gives CDR1 SGHTA, CDR2 FQGNSA.

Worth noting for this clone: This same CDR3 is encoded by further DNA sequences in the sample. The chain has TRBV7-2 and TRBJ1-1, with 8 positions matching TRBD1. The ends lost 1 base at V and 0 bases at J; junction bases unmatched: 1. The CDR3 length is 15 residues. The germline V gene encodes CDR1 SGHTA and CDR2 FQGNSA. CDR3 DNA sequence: TGTGCCAGCAGCTTAGGGACAGGGATGAACACTGAAGCTTTCTTT. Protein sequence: CASSLGTGMNTEAFF.